The sequence of this T cell receptor beta chain was determined in a study of T-cell memory formation after mild COVID-19. Broader study findings: Some responding clones appeared in pre-infection memory, suggesting cross-reactive memory joined.

As for this clonotype: Its antigen is not known.

The CDR3 length is 18 residues. In TCRdb, the 5' RACE reads were re-called with MiXCR into one record per CDR3 protein. The sample contains about 320,000 distinct CDR3 sequences, about 13% of which appear only once. The chain combines TRBV21-1 with TRBJ1-5. TRBV21-1 is reported as a pseudogene. The clonotype comes from a man between 18 and 29 years old who had mild COVID-19 (a few samples of this study predate the infection). Cell type and time point are not known. Sequencing was performed on PBMCs or a T cell subset sorted from them (not recorded which). The CDR3 region is CASTHEQSPGEFYQPQHF. The CDR3 coding sequence is TGTGCCAGCACCCACGAGCAAAGTCCAGGGGAATTTTATCAGCCCCAGCATTTT.